This TCR beta chain derives from a study of PD-1 blockade in classical Hodgkin lymphoma. Repertoires were generated with immunoSEQ multiplex PCR, while TCRdb's copy carries only in-frame clones and drops some. In the table there are 20,000 to 30,000 clones, approximately 69% of which are singletons. Study-level results: TCR diversity rose significantly by C4D1 in CD4+ but not CD8+ cells. Reports described newly diagnosed patients as having lower baseline TCR diversity than healthy donors. Baseline diversity resembling that of newly diagnosed patients was seen in complete responders. Nivolumab starters within 1 year of ASCT were excluded.

Every patient relapsed after autologous stem cell transplantation, and brentuximab vedotin exposure varied. A remark on this clone: Its target is not known.

This CDR3 is built from 13 residues. Trimming shortened V by 6 bases and J by 6 bases, and 9 bases separated the two germline ends. CDR1 LNHDA and CDR2 SQIVND come from the germline V gene (reference sequence). The receptor comes from a human donor with classical Hodgkin lymphoma. The sample in question was peripheral blood mononuclear cells (PBMCs), obtained at baseline. The V gene is TRBV19, the J gene TRBJ2-6; no firm D call. In DNA form, the CDR3 reads TGTGCCAGTAGAGGGTTGCAGGCCAACGTCCTGACTTTC. As protein: CASRGLQANVLTF.